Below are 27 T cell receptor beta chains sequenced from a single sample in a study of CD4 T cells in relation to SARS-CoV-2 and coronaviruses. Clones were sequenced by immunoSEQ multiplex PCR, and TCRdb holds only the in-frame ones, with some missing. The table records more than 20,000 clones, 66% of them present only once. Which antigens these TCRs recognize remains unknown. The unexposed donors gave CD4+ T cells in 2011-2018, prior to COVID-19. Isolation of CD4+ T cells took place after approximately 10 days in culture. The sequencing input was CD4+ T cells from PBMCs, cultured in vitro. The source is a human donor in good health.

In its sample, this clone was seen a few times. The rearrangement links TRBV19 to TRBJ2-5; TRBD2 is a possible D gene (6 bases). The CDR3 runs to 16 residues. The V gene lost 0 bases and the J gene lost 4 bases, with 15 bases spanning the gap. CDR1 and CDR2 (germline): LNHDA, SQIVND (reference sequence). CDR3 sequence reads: CASSIETGLVRETQYF. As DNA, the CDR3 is TGTGCCAGTAGTATAGAAACGGGACTCGTACGAGAGACCCAGTACTTC.

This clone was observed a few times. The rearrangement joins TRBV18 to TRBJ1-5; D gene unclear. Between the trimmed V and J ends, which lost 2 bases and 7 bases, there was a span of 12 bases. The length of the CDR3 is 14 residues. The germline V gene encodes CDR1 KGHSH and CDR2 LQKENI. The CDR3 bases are TGTGCCAGCTCACCATGGAGGGATTCCCAGCCCCAGCATTTT. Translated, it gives CASSPWRDSQPQHF. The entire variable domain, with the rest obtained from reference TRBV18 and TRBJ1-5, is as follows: NAGVMQNPRHLVRRRGQEARLRCSPMKGHSHVYWYRQLPEEGLKFMVYLQKENIIDESGMPKERFSAEFPKEGPSILRIQQVVRGDSAAYFCASSPWRDSQPQHFGDGTRLSIL.

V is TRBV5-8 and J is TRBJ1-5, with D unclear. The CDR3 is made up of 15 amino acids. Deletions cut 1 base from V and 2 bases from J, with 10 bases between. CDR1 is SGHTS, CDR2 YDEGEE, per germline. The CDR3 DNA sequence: TGTGCCAGCAGCTTGCTATGGATAGGCAATCAGCCCCAGCATTTT. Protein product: CASSLLWIGNQPQHF.

CDR3 nucleotides: TGTGCCAGCAGTAACGTAGCGGGAGCTCCTAACAATGAGCAGTTCTTC. Amino acid sequence: CASSNVAGAPNNEQFF. The rearrangement uses TRBV28 and TRBJ2-1; TRBD2 aligns across 9 bases. The CDR3 runs 16 residues. Germline V gives CDR1 MDHEN, CDR2 SYDVKM. V shed 5 bases and J 5 bases; nucleotides not matched to a gene: 10.

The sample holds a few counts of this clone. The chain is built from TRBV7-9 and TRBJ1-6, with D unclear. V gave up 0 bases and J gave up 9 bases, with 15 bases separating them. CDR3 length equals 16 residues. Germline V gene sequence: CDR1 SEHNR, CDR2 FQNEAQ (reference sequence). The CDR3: CASSLAGSRPRSPLHF. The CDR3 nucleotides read TGTGCCAGCAGCTTAGCGGGTTCCCGGCCTCGTTCACCCCTCCACTTT.

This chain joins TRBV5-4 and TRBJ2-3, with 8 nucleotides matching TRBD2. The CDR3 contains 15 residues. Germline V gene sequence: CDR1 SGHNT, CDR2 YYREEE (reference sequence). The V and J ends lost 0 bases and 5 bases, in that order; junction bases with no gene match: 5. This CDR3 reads CASSLVGGARDTQYF. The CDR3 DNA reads TGTGCCAGCAGCTTGGTCGGGGGGGCCAGAGATACGCAGTATTTT.

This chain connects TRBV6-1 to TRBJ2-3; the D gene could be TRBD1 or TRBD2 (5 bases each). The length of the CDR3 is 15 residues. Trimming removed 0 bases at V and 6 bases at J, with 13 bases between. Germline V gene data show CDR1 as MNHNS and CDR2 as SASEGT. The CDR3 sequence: CASSEALGVRDTQYF. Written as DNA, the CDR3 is TGTGCCAGCAGTGAAGCGCTGGGGGTAAGGGATACGCAGTATTTT.

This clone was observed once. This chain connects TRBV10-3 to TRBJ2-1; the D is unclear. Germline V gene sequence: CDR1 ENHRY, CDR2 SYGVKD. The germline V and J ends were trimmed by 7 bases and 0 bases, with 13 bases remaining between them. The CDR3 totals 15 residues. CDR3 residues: CAITVADGSYNEQFF. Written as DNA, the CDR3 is TGTGCCATCACTGTGGCGGATGGCTCCTACAATGAGCAGTTCTTC.

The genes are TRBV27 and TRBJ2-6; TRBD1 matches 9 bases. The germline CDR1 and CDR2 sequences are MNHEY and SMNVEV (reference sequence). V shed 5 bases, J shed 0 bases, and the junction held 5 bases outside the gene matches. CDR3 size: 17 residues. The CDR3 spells CASSPGTGFSGANVLTF. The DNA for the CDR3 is TGTGCCAGCAGTCCCGGGACAGGGTTCTCTGGGGCCAACGTCCTGACTTTC.

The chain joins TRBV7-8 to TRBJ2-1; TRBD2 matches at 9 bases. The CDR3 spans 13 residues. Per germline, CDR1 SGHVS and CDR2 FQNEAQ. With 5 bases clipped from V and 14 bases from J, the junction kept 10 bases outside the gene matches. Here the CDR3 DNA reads TGTGCCAGCAGCACGTACGGGCGGGAGGGCAAGTTCTTC. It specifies CASSTYGREGKFF.

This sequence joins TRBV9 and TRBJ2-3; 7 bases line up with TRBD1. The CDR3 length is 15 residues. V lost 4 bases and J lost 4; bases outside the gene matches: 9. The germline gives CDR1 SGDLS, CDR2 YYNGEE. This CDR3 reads CASSSQGSGADTQYF. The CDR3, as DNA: TGTGCCAGCAGCTCACAGGGGTCTGGCGCAGATACGCAGTATTTT.

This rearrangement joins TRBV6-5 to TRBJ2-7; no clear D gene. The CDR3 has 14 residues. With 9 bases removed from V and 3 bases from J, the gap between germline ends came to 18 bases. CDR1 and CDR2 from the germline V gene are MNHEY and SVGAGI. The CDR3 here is CASSFGRVGYEQYF. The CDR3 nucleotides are TGTGCCAGTTCATTCGGCCGGGTGGGCTACGAGCAGTACTTC.

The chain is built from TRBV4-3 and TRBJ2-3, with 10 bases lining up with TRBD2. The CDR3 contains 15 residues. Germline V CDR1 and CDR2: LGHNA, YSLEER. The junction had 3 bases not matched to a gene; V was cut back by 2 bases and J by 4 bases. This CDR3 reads CASSQLAGVPDTQYF. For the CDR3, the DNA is TGCGCCAGCAGCCAACTAGCGGGAGTCCCAGATACGCAGTATTTT.

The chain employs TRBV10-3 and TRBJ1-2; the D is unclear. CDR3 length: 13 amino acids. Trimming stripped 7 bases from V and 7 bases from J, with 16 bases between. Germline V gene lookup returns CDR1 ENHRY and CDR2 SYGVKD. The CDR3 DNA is TGTGCCATCATTGACGGTTATGGACTTGGCTACACCTTC. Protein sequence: CAIIDGYGLGYTF.

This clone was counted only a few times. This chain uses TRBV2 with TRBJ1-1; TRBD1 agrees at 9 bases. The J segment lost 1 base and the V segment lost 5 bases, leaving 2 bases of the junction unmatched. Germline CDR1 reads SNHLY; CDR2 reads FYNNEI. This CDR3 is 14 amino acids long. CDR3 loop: CASSQQGANTEAFF. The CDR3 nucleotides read TGTGCCAGCAGTCAACAGGGGGCGAACACTGAAGCTTTCTTT.

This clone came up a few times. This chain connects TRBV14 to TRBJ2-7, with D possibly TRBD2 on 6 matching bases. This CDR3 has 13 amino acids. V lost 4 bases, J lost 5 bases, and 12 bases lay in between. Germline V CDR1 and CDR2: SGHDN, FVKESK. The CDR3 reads CASSPVGGDEQYF. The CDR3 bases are TGTGCCAGCAGCCCCGTCGGCGGGGACGAGCAGTACTTC.

CDR3 in amino acids: CASSLGRTIGDEQYF. As DNA, the CDR3 is TGTGCCAGCAGCTTAGGACGGACTATAGGCGACGAGCAGTACTTC. The chain uses TRBV7-9 and TRBJ2-7; D perhaps matches TRBD2 (6 bases). This CDR3 region has 15 residues. The germline V gene has CDR1 SEHNR and CDR2 FQNEAQ (reference sequence). V lost 1 base and J lost 5, with 15 bases in between.

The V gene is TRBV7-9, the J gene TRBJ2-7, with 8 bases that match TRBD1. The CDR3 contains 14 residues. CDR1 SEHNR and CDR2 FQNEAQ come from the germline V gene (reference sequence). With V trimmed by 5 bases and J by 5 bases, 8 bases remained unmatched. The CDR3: CASSPYLTGDEQYF. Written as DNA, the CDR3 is TGTGCCAGCAGCCCCTACCTGACAGGGGACGAGCAGTACTTC.

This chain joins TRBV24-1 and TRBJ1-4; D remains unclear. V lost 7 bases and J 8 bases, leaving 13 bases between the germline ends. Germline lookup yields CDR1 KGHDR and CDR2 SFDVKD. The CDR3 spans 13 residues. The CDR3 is CATRDGPGEKLFF. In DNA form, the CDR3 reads TGTGCCACCAGGGATGGACCGGGGGAAAAACTGTTTTTT.

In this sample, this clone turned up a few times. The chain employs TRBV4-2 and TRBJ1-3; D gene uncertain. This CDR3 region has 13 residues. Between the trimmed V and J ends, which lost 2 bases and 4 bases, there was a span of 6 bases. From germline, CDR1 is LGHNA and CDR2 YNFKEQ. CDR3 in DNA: TGTGCCAGCAGCCAATTCGACGGAAACACCATATATTTT. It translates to CASSQFDGNTIYF.

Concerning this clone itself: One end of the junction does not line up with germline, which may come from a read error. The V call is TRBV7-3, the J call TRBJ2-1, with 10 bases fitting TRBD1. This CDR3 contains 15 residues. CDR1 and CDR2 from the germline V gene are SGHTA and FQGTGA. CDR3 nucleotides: TGTGCCAGCAGCCTAACCGGGACAGGGGTCGATGAGCAGTTCTTC. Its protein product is CASSLTGTGVDEQFF.

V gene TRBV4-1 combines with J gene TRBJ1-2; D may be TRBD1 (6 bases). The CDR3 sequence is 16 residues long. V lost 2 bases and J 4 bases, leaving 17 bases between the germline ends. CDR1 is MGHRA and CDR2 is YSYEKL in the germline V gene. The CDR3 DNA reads TGCGCCAGCAGCCAACCCGGACAGCGAAGGGGCTATGGCTACACCTTC. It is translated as CASSQPGQRRGYGYTF.

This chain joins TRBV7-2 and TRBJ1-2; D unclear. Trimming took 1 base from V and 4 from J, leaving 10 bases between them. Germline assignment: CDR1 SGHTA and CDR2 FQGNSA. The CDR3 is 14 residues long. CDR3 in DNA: TGTGCCAGCAGCTTAGGGGTTTCGGGCTATGGCTACACCTTC. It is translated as CASSLGVSGYGYTF.

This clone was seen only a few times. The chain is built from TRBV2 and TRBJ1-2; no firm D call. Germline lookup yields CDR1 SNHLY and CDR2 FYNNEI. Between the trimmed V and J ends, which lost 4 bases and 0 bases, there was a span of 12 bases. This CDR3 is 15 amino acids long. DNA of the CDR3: TGTGCCAGCAGTGTCGAAGCCCTATCTAACTATGGCTACACCTTC. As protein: CASSVEALSNYGYTF.

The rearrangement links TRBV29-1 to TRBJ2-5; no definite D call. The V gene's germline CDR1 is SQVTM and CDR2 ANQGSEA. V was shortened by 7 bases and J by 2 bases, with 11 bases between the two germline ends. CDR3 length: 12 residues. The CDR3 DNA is TGCAGCGCCTACCCCGGGCAAGAGACCCAGTACTTC. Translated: CSAYPGQETQYF.

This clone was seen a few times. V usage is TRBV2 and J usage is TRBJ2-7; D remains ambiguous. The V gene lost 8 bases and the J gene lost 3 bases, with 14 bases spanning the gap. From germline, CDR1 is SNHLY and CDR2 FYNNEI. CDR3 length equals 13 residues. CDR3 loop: CASQNGYRYEQYF. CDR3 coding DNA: TGTGCCAGCCAAAATGGATATCGCTACGAGCAGTACTTC.

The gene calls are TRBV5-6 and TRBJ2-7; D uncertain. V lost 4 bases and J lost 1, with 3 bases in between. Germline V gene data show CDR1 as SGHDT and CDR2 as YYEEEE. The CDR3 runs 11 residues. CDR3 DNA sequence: TGTGCCAGCAGCGTATCCTACGAGCAGTACTTC. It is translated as CASSVSYEQYF.